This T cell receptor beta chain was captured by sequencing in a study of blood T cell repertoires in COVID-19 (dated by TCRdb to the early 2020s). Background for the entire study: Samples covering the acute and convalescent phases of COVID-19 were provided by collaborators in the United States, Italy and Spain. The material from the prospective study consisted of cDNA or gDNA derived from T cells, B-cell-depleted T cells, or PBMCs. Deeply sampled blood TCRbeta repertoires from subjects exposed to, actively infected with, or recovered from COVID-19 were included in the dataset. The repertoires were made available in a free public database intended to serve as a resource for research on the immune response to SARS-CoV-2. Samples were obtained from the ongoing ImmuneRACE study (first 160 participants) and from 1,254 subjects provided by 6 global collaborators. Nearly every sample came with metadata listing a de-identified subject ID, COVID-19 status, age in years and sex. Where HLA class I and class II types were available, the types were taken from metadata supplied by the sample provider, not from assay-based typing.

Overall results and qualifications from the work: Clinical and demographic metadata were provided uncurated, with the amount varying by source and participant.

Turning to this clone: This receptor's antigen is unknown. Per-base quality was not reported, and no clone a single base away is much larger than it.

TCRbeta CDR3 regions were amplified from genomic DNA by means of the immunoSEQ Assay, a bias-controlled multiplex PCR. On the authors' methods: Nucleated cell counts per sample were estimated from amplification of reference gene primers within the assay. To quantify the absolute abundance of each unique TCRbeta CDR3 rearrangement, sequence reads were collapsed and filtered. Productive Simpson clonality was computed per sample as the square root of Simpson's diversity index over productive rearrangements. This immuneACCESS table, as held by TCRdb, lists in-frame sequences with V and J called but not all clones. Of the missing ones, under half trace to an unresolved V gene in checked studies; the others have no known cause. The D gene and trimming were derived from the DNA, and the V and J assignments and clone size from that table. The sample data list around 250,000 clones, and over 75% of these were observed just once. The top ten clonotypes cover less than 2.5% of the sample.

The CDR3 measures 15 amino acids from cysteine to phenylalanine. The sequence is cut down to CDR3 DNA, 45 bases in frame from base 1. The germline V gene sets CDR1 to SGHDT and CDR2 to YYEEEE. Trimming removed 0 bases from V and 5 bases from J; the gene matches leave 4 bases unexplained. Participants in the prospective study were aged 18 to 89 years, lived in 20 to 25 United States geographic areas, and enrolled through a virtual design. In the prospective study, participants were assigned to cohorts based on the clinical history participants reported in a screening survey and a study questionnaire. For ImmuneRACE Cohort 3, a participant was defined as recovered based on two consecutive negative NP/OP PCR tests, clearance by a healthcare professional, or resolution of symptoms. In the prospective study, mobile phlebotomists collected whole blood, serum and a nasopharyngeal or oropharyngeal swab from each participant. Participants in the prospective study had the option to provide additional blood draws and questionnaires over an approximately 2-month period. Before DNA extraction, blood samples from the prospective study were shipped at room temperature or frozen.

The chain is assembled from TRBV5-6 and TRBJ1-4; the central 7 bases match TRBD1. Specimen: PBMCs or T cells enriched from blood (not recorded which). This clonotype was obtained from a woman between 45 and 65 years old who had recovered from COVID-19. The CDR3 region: CASSLVTGENEKLFF. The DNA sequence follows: TGTGCCAGCAGCTTGGTTACAGGGGAGAATGAAAAACTGTTTTTT.